This T cell receptor beta chain came from a study of blood T cell repertoires in COVID-19. Across the study: The analysed material was cDNA or gDNA that came from T cells, B-cell-depleted T cells, or PBMCs.

This clone was counted once. The germline V gene has CDR1 SGHTA and CDR2 FQGNSA. The CDR3 has 13 residues. V dropped 6 bases and J dropped 6; count of bases not matched to a gene: 5. Only in-frame clones appear in the TCRdb table, and some are missing; sequencing was by immunoSEQ multiplex PCR. Here the sample spans roughly 200,000 clones, around 88% being singletons. V is TRBV7-2 and J is TRBJ2-1; 7 bases map to TRBD2. The material sequenced was PBMCs or T cells enriched from blood (not recorded which). The TCR sequence derives from a woman between 25 and 40 years old who had been exposed to COVID-19. The DNA for the CDR3 is TGTGCCAGCAGGGGGAGGGCAGTCAATGAGCAGTTCTTC. Its translation: CASRGRAVNEQFF.